The 3 T cell receptor beta chains in this list originate from one sample, sequenced in a study of blood T cell repertoires in COVID-19. This table comes from immunoSEQ multiplex PCR, and its TCRdb copy is limited to in-frame clones, with some not included. The sample shows 250,000 to 300,000 clones, roughly 93% of them seen only once. The sample was PBMCs or T cells enriched from blood (not recorded which). These receptors all stem from a woman aged 40-49 years with acute COVID-19.

The CDR3 sequence is CASSLTTGNNSPLHF. As DNA, the CDR3 is TGCGCCAGCAGCTTGACGACAGGAAATAATTCACCCCTCCACTTT. The genes are TRBV5-1 and TRBJ1-6; tentatively, D is TRBD1 (6 bases). The CDR3 length is 15 residues. Trimming left V 1 base short and J 5 bases short, with 10 bases between. Germline V gene data show CDR1 as SGHRS and CDR2 as YFSETQ. The variable domain in full, completed from reference TRBV5-1 and TRBJ1-6, reads KAGVTQTPRYLIKTRGQQVTLSCSPISGHRSVSWYQQTPGQGLQFLFEYFSETQRNKGNFPGRFSGRQFSNSRSEMNVSTLELGDSALYLCASSLTTGNNSPLHFGNGTRLTVT.

The chain is built from TRBV3-1 (or the pseudogene TRBV3-2) and TRBJ2-7, with a weak D call TRBD1 (6 bases). Germline V lookup: CDR1 LGHDT, CDR2 YNNKEL (reference sequence). Trimming removed 1 base from V and 5 bases from J, with 18 bases in between. This CDR3 is 16 amino acids long. DNA of the CDR3: TGTGCCAGCAGCCAAGGGGTTGGACAGTCCGATGACGAGCAGTACTTC. Amino acids: CASSQGVGQSDDEQYF.

The chain is built from TRBV27 and TRBJ2-7, with 11 bases aligning to TRBD2. V lost 3 bases, J lost 6 bases, and 7 bases stayed unmatched. This CDR3 region has 15 residues. Germline V gene lookup returns CDR1 MNHEY and CDR2 SMNVEV (reference sequence). The CDR3 sequence: CASSFVPGLAVEQYF. CDR3 sequence (DNA): TGTGCCAGCAGTTTCGTCCCGGGACTAGCGGTCGAGCAGTACTTC.